This T cell receptor (beta chain) was sequenced for a study of blood T cells in healthy people across ages. Study results and caveats: Among long-lived donors, naive CD4+ cells were more numerous and diversity higher than in aged donors. While age rose, TCR beta diversity per million T cells dropped in a roughly linear way.

The CDR3 has 16 amino acids. V lost 4 bases and J lost 2, with 18 bases in between. CDR1 and CDR2 from the germline V gene are SGHRS and YFSETQ. On this clonotype: What it binds is not known.

A second PCR, run for roughly 7 to 12 cycles, used a sample-barcoded 5' primer plus a J-beta primer mix. A template-switch adaptor with 12 random nucleotides tagged each cDNA molecule. Researchers report that each sample yielded at least 2.5 million CDR3-containing paired-end reads. TCRdb reprocessed the 5' RACE reads with MiXCR, giving one entry per CDR3 protein. The sample yields 800,000 to 950,000 distinct CDR3 sequences, 48% seen once. The sequencing sample was made of blood. V usage is TRBV5-1 and J usage is TRBJ2-5; either TRBD1 or TRBD2 may fit D (5 bases each). This TCR came from a man younger than 45 in good health. CDR3: CASSAGTDVFQETQYF. The CDR3 nucleotides read TGCGCCAGCAGCGCCGGGACGGATGTTTTTCAAGAGACCCAGTACTTC. The entire variable domain, with the rest obtained from reference TRBV5-1 and TRBJ2-5, is as follows: KAGVTQTPRYLIKTRGQQVTLSCSPISGHRSVSWYQQTPGQGLQFLFEYFSETQRNKGNFPGRFSGRQFSNSRSEMNVSTLELGDSALYLCASSAGTDVFQETQYFGPGTRLLVL.